The present entry profiles one T cell receptor (beta chain) with its context. These data originate in a study of blood T cell repertoires in COVID-19. For the study at large: Some COVID-19 samples were acute and others convalescent; all came from the United States, Italy and Spain. Nucleic acid was either cDNA or gDNA, and it came from T cells, B-cell-depleted T cells, or PBMCs.

Per the original methods: Nucleated cell number was recorded as an estimate derived from reference gene primer amplification. This table comes from immunoSEQ multiplex PCR, and its TCRdb copy is limited to in-frame clones, with some not included. Clone size and V and J calls were adopted from that table, with D and trimming inferred from the DNA. The sample includes over 200,000 clones, roughly 90% of them seen just once. This CDR3 spans 13 amino acids. Germline lookup yields CDR1 SEHNR and CDR2 FQNEAQ (reference sequence). The ends were cut back, 8 bases at V and 2 bases at J, with 12 bases in the middle.

Source material: peripheral blood. The J gene is TRBJ1-1, the V gene TRBV7-9; D perhaps matches TRBD1 (6 bases). The TCR was taken from an older woman with acute or convalescent COVID-19. CDR3 loop: CASQTGTNTEAFF. As DNA, the CDR3 is TGTGCCAGCCAGACAGGTACAAACACTGAAGCTTTCTTT.